These 12 T cell receptor beta chains were all obtained from the same sample, sequenced in a study of long-term antiretroviral therapy in people with HIV. Survey-level immunoSEQ v3.0 assays were run. The protocol was immunoSEQ multiplex PCR, while the TCRdb copy is restricted to in-frame clones and leaves out a portion. The sample consists of about 21,000 clones, about 86% of them appearing once. The sample consisted of unsorted PBMCs, taken 1.3 years after starting antiretroviral therapy. The receptors stem from a man aged 55-75 years with HIV.

A few counts support this clone. The CDR3 here is CASLFPGTDSPLHF. The CDR3 DNA sequence: TGCGCCAGCCTGTTTCCGGGGACAGATTCACCCCTCCACTTT. V usage is TRBV10-1 and J usage is TRBJ1-6; 7 bases are shared with TRBD1. CDR3 length equals 14 residues. V lost 8 bases and J lost 8; bases outside the gene matches: 9. Germline V gives CDR1 WNHNN, CDR2 SYGVQD (reference sequence).

This CDR3 is CASSFIVGGRETQYF. In DNA, the CDR3 is TGTGCCAGCAGCTTTATTGTGGGGGGCCGCGAGACCCAGTACTTC. The chain employs TRBV11-2 and TRBJ2-5, with D perhaps TRBD1 or TRBD2 (6 bases each). This CDR3 has 15 residues. V was clipped by 3 bases and J by 5 bases, with 16 bases between them. Germline CDR1 reads SGHAT; CDR2 reads FQNNGV. Full variable domain (rest looked up from reference TRBV11-2 and TRBJ2-5): EAGVAQSPRYKIIEKRQSVAFWCNPISGHATLYWYQQILGQGPKLLIQFQNNGVVDDSQLPKDRFSAERLKGVDSTLKIQPAKLEDSAVYLCASSFIVGGRETQYFGPGTRLLVL.

This chain links TRBV5-1 with TRBJ2-7, with 7 positions matching TRBD2. The CDR3 runs to 16 residues. In germline, CDR1 is SGHRS, CDR2 YFSETQ. The V and J ends lost 0 bases and 0 bases, in that order; junction bases with no gene match: 6. CDR3 sequence reads: CASSLAEGGSSYEQYF. CDR3 nucleotides: TGCGCCAGCAGCTTGGCCGAAGGCGGGAGCTCCTACGAGCAGTACTTC.

This clone was observed a handful of times. The chain carries TRBV18 and TRBJ1-5; D gene ambiguous. The CDR3 spans 15 residues. Germline CDR1 reads KGHSH; CDR2 reads LQKENI. Trimming removed 0 bases at V and 0 bases at J, with 6 bases between. Here the CDR3 DNA reads TGTGCCAGCTCACCACCTGGAACTAGCAATCAGCCCCAGCATTTT. It yields the protein CASSPPGTSNQPQHF.

DNA of the CDR3: TGTGCCAGCAGCGCAGGACCGATGGCGAATCTTAACGGGGAGCTGTTTTTT. This translates into CASSAGPMANLNGELFF. The chain employs TRBV5-6 and TRBJ2-2; no firm D call. The germline V and J ends were trimmed by 4 bases and 7 bases, with 23 bases remaining between them. This CDR3 contains 17 residues. Looked up from germline, CDR1 is SGHDT and CDR2 is YYEEEE.

The chain employs TRBV2 and TRBJ1-5; D is possibly TRBD1 (5 bases). Germline V CDR1 and CDR2: SNHLY, FYNNEI. With 4 bases removed from V and 10 bases from J, the gap between germline ends came to 17 bases. The CDR3 is 14 amino acids. CDR3 coding DNA: TGTGCCAGCAGTGGGGGTAGTAGGGACTACCCCCAGCATTTT. Translated: CASSGGSRDYPQHF.

The chain employs TRBV10-3 and TRBJ2-3, with no clear D. Germline CDR1 is ENHRY and CDR2 is SYGVKD. Trimming cost V 3 bases and J 2 bases, with 9 bases left between them. This CDR3 has 14 amino acids. The CDR3 is CAISEGPVTDTQYF. The CDR3 DNA sequence: TGTGCCATCAGTGAAGGGCCAGTCACAGATACGCAGTATTTT.

The V call is TRBV2, the J call TRBJ2-3, with TRBD1 identical over 8 bases. V lost 8 bases and J lost 4; bases outside the gene matches: 11. The CDR3 extends over 15 amino acids. CDR1 SNHLY and CDR2 FYNNEI come from the germline V gene. The CDR3, as DNA: TGTGCCAGCGAGGGCGCCAGGGGGCTACCAGATACGCAGTATTTT. It yields the protein CASEGARGLPDTQYF.

V and J are TRBV6-1 and TRBJ2-3; TRBD2 might be the D (6 bases). The CDR3 consists of 14 residues. The germline V gene has CDR1 MNHNS and CDR2 SASEGT. The V end lost 2 bases, the J end lost 8 bases, and 14 bases lay between the germline ends. CDR3 region: CASSEQTAAGTQYF. The CDR3 DNA follows: TGTGCCAGCAGTGAACAAACGGCAGCGGGTACGCAGTATTTT.

V and J are TRBV5-6 and TRBJ1-1; D gene unclear. Germline CDR1 SGHDT, CDR2 YYEEEE. V lost 0 bases, J lost 1 base, and 4 bases lay in between. CDR3 length equals 13 residues. CDR3 protein: CASSLGKNTEAFF. The CDR3 coding sequence is TGTGCCAGCAGCTTGGGCAAGAACACTGAAGCTTTCTTT.

The genes are TRBV6-5 and TRBJ1-5; D is possibly TRBD1 (5 bases). The V and J ends lost 0 bases and 6 bases respectively, with 12 bases between them. CDR1 and CDR2 (germline): MNHEY, SVGAGI. This CDR3 region has 15 residues. The CDR3 reads CASSYSAGLGQPQHF. DNA of the CDR3: TGTGCCAGCAGTTACTCGGCAGGGTTGGGTCAGCCCCAGCATTTT.

CDR3 bases: TGTGCCAGCAGTGGGGGGATCCAAGAGACCCAGTACTTC. Protein product: CASSGGIQETQYF. This chain joins TRBV7-3 and TRBJ2-5, with D perhaps TRBD2 (6 bases). Per germline, CDR1 SGHTA and CDR2 FQGTGA. This CDR3 comprises 13 residues. V lost 6 bases, J lost 1 base, and 9 bases lay in between. Full variable domain (missing parts from reference TRBV7-3 and TRBJ2-5): GAGVSQTPSNKVTEKGKYVELRCDPISGHTALYWYRQSLGQGPEFLIYFQGTGAADDSGLPNDRFFAVRPEGSVSTLKIQRTERGDSAVYLCASSGGIQETQYFGPGTRLLVL.